The clone carrying this T cell receptor beta chain was detected ten times or more. Its target is unknown. Diagnosing involved the use of clinical symptoms, serum thyroxine and TRAb, thyroid ultrasound and orbital computed tomography. Germline-derived CDR1 and CDR2 are MNHEY and SVGEGT. CDR3 size: 18 residues. V was trimmed by 0 bases and J by 0 bases, leaving 15 bases between them. This entry comes from a study of T cells in Graves' hyperthyroidism and ophthalmopathy. Researchers amplified the TCR beta CDR3 regions from RNA transcripts. First-round RT-PCR of the TCR CDR3 relied on the HTBI primer set. One entry per CDR3 protein results from TCRdb running MiXCR on the multiplex PCR reads. Counted here are 730,000 or so distinct CDR3 sequences, under 20% occurring once; the ten biggest clones make up 16%. Whole-study results and caveats: Stable hyperthyroidism was separated from ophthalmopathy by a model based on 13 V-J features.

The TCR was taken from a woman in her forties or fifties with Graves' hyperthyroidism that later progressed to Graves' ophthalmopathy. This rearrangement joins TRBV6-2 or TRBV6-3 to TRBJ1-5; no clear D gene. Material for sequencing was blood. CDR3 region: CASSYSKWVTHSNQPQHF. The CDR3 region has the DNA TGTGCCAGCAGTTACTCGAAGTGGGTCACACATAGCAATCAGCCCCAGCATTTT.